The 17 T cell receptor beta chains below were found in one sample sequenced in a study of cytotoxic CD8 clonotypes in ibrutinib-treated CLL. TCRdb's copy holds only in-frame clones and misses some; the assay was immunoSEQ multiplex PCR. This sample carries 300,000 to 350,000 clones, more than 65% of them seen once, and the ten largest clones take 6.5% to 8%. The sample was PBMCs, taken before ibrutinib treatment. These receptors all stem from a human donor with chronic lymphocytic leukemia.

This clone has a single count. The rearrangement links TRBV6-5 to TRBJ2-7; the D is unclear. There are 13 residues in the CDR3. CDR1 and CDR2 (germline): MNHEY, SVGAGI. V dropped 7 bases and J dropped 2 bases, with 12 bases sitting between them. CDR3 residues: CASTNSRTYEQYF. As DNA, the CDR3 is TGTGCCAGCACCAATAGCAGAACCTACGAGCAGTACTTC.

This clone showed up just a few times. The V and J genes are TRBV27 and TRBJ2-4; the D is unclear. V was shortened by 2 bases and J by 3 bases, with 8 bases between the two germline ends. CDR1 and CDR2 from the germline V gene are MNHEY and SMNVEV (reference sequence). The CDR3 extends over 14 amino acids. The CDR3 sequence is CASSLLGSKNIQYF. CDR3 DNA: TGTGCCAGCAGTTTACTTGGCAGCAAAAACATTCAGTACTTC.

The chain uses TRBV11-2 and TRBJ2-5; the D is unclear. Between the trimmed V and J ends, which lost 4 bases and 5 bases, there was a span of 17 bases. Germline V gene data show CDR1 as SGHAT and CDR2 as FQNNGV. The CDR3 is made up of 15 amino acids. The CDR3, as DNA: TGTGCCAGCAGCTCGTTCCCCTTGGGTGGGGAGACCCAGTACTTC. Its translation is CASSSFPLGGETQYF.

V and J are TRBV30 and TRBJ1-1; maybe TRBD1 (6 bases). The CDR3 totals 16 residues. CDR1 is GTSNPN and CDR2 is SVGIG in the germline V gene (reference sequence). Trimming shortened V by 1 base and J by 3 bases, and 18 bases separated the two germline ends. The CDR3 sequence: CAWSDILRQVDTEAFF. CDR3 in DNA: TGTGCCTGGAGTGATATCCTTCGACAGGTAGACACTGAAGCTTTCTTT.

The V and J genes are TRBV11-2 and TRBJ2-5; 7 bases line up with TRBD1. Per germline, CDR1 SGHAT and CDR2 FQNNGV. V lost 5 bases, J lost 5 bases, and 8 bases stayed unmatched. The CDR3 runs to 14 residues. CDR3 nucleotides: TGTGCCAGCAGCGCAGACAGGGACGGCGAGACCCAGTACTTC. It codes for CASSADRDGETQYF.

V usage is TRBV10-3 and J usage is TRBJ2-1; 14 nucleotides match TRBD2. Germline V lookup: CDR1 ENHRY, CDR2 SYGVKD. The CDR3 extends over 16 amino acids. Trimming removed 6 bases from V and 2 bases from J; junction bases left unmatched: 3. CDR3 loop: CAIRPGLAGAYNEQFF. The DNA of the CDR3 is TGTGCCATCAGGCCGGGACTAGCGGGAGCCTACAATGAGCAGTTCTTC.

This sequence joins TRBV15 and TRBJ2-5; TRBD2 agrees at 7 bases. Losses at the gene ends were 4 bases for V and 6 bases for J; bases not matched to a gene: 11. Germline values: CDR1 LNHNV, CDR2 YYDKDF (reference sequence). The CDR3 is 15 residues long. The CDR3 bases are TGTGCCACCAGCATTGATGGGGGGGACTCAAAGACCCAGTACTTC. It translates to CATSIDGGDSKTQYF.

The J gene is TRBJ1-5, the V gene TRBV7-8; D gene unclear. The germline gives CDR1 SGHVS, CDR2 FQNEAQ. This CDR3 region has 13 residues. Trimming took off 5 bases at V and 5 bases at J, with 10 bases between the two ends. The chain's CDR3 is CASSPGEYQPQHF. CDR3 nucleotide sequence: TGTGCCAGCAGCCCCGGGGAGTATCAGCCCCAGCATTTT.

The chain is built from TRBV2 and TRBJ2-7; 7 positions agree with TRBD1. Germline V CDR1 and CDR2: SNHLY, FYNNEI. The V segment lost 6 bases and the J segment 4 bases; nucleotides outside the gene matches: 12. This CDR3 has 15 amino acids. This CDR3 reads CASSEIPGQPYEQYF. The DNA for the CDR3 is TGTGCCAGCAGCGAAATTCCGGGACAGCCATACGAGCAGTACTTC.

The rearrangement joins TRBV28 to TRBJ2-1, with D tentatively TRBD2 (5 bases). The V gene's germline CDR1 is MDHEN and CDR2 SYDVKM. With 6 bases removed from V and 4 bases from J, the gap between germline ends came to 10 bases. This CDR3 contains 13 residues. The CDR3 loop reads CASRVGEYNEQFF. In DNA, the CDR3 is TGTGCCAGCAGGGTGGGAGAGTACAATGAGCAGTTCTTC.

The rearrangement links TRBV6-5 to TRBJ2-7; D possibly corresponds to TRBD1 (6 bases). This CDR3 contains 15 residues. The germline V gene has CDR1 MNHEY and CDR2 SVGAGI. Trimming left V 0 bases short and J 2 bases short, with 11 bases between. This CDR3 reads CASSYSRDTTYEQYF. The DNA for the CDR3 is TGTGCCAGCAGTTACTCTAGGGACACCACCTACGAGCAGTACTTC.

The chain combines TRBV6-1 with TRBJ1-1; no clear D. The CDR3 extends over 13 amino acids. Germline V gives CDR1 MNHNS, CDR2 SASEGT. The V end was cut by 8 bases, the J end by 4 bases, with 14 bases between. The DNA of the CDR3 is TGTGCCAGCTTCGAGATCCTAGGCACTGAAGCTTTCTTT. Residues: CASFEILGTEAFF.

The chain couples TRBV29-1 to TRBJ1-2; D is undetermined. V was pared by 0 bases and J by 4 bases, with 6 bases between. This CDR3 contains 12 residues. Germline V CDR1 and CDR2: SQVTM, ANQGSEA. The CDR3, as DNA: TGCAGCGTTGAAGATCAAGGCTATGGCTACACCTTC. Residues: CSVEDQGYGYTF.

V gene TRBV6-1 combines with J gene TRBJ2-2, with a tentative D call TRBD2 (6 bases). CDR1 and CDR2 from the germline V gene are MNHNS and SASEGT. Trimming cost V 7 bases and J 3 bases, with 15 bases left between them. The CDR3 consists of 15 residues. CDR3 sequence: CASTNEGLYTGELFF. In DNA form, the CDR3 reads TGTGCCAGCACAAACGAGGGACTCTACACCGGGGAGCTGTTTTTT.

The chain is built from TRBV5-1 and TRBJ2-3, with D possibly being TRBD1 (6 bases). The germline V and J ends were trimmed by 1 base and 2 bases, with 8 bases remaining between them. The CDR3 runs to 14 residues. CDR1 and CDR2 (germline): SGHRS, YFSETQ. The chain's CDR3 is CASSLNRATDTQYF. In DNA, the CDR3 is TGCGCCAGCAGCTTGAACAGGGCCACAGATACGCAGTATTTT. Together with reference TRBV5-1 and TRBJ2-3, the CDR3 gives the full variable domain: KAGVTQTPRYLIKTRGQQVTLSCSPISGHRSVSWYQQTPGQGLQFLFEYFSETQRNKGNFPGRFSGRQFSNSRSEMNVSTLELGDSALYLCASSLNRATDTQYFGPGTRLTVL.

This clone occurred a few times. V usage is TRBV2 and J usage is TRBJ1-4; possibly TRBD1 for D (6 bases). V lost 7 bases, J lost 3 bases, and 12 bases lay in between. The CDR3 runs to 14 residues. Germline V lookup: CDR1 SNHLY, CDR2 FYNNEI. CDR3: CASNRRTANEKLFF. The CDR3, as DNA: TGTGCCAGCAATCGCCGGACAGCTAATGAAAAACTGTTTTTT.

V is TRBV18 and J is TRBJ2-7; 7 bases align to TRBD2. The V gene end was trimmed by 0 bases and the J gene end by 0 bases; junction bases not matched to a gene: 5. The germline V gene has CDR1 KGHSH and CDR2 LQKENI. This CDR3 is built from 16 residues. The CDR3 DNA sequence: TGTGCCAGCTCACCACCGGGGGGAGGGAGCTCCTACGAGCAGTACTTC. It translates to CASSPPGGGSSYEQYF.